The text below deals with one T cell receptor (beta chain). TCRdb itself ran the RT-PCR reads through MiXCR, one entry per CDR3 protein. The sample shows 150,000 to 200,000 distinct CDR3 sequences, around 12% of them seen only once. The data were taken from a study of response to subunit inactivated influenza vaccine. This CDR3 is 15 amino acids long. Trimming at V came to 6 bases and at J to 5 bases, leaving 13 bases not matched to a gene. CDR1 and CDR2 from the germline V gene are SQVTM and ANQGSEA. The data were also submitted as part of a second study, on T cells expressing NK-cell markers. From that study: For TCR beta, cDNA was produced by 5'RACE template switching with UMIs. Dominant NKG2C+ clonotypes were found to form about 1.0-7.5% of CD8+ T cells in over five donors. Evidence did not settle whether expanded NKG2C+ T cell clones targeted HCMV.

The sequence was collected from a man aged 50 or older who received an inactivated influenza vaccine. This chain uses TRBV29-1 with TRBJ2-5, with 9 nucleotides matching TRBD1. The sample in question was CD8+ T cells sorted from PBMCs, obtained 11 to 12 days after vaccination. The CDR3 loop is CSVAPGTGFEETQYF. CDR3 coding DNA: TGCAGCGTCGCCCCCGGGACAGGGTTCGAGGAGACCCAGTACTTC.